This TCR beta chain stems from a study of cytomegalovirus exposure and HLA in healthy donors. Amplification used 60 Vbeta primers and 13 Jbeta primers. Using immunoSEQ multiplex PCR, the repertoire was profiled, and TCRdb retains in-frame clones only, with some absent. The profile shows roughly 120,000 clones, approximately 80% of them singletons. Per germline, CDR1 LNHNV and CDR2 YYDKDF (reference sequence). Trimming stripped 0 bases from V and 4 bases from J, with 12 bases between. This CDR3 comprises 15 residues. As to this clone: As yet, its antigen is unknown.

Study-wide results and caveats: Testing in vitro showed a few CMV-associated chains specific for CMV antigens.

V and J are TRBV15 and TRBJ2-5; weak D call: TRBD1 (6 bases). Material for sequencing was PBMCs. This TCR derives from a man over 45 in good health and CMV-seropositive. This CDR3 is CATSRDPMGAETQYF. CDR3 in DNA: TGTGCCACCAGCAGAGATCCGATGGGGGCAGAGACCCAGTACTTC.